Following are 17 T cell receptor beta chains from one sample sequenced in a study of OX40 agonist ivuxolimab in advanced cancers. The data were produced by immunoSEQ multiplex PCR, yet TCRdb's version contains in-frame clones alone and is incomplete. The sample shows around 88,000 clones, about 90% of them seen only once. This specimen was CD4+ or CD8+ T cells sorted from blood, taken in a trial of the OX40 agonist ivuxolimab. Receptor source: an adult with an advanced solid tumor such as melanoma, head and neck, liver or kidney cancer.

The V and J genes are TRBV6-5 and TRBJ1-4; no clear D. The V and J ends lost 8 bases and 5 bases respectively, with 15 bases between them. This CDR3 is 14 amino acids long. Germline CDR1 and CDR2: MNHEY and SVGAGI. The CDR3 loop reads CASALQDQNEKLFF. DNA of the CDR3: TGTGCCAGCGCCTTACAAGACCAAAATGAAAAACTGTTTTTT.

This chain joins TRBV10-1 and TRBJ2-5, with TRBD1 matching 7 bases. The CDR3 has 13 amino acids. The J segment lost 4 bases and the V segment lost 6 bases, leaving 5 bases of the junction unmatched. Germline CDR1 is WNHNN and CDR2 is SYGVQD (reference sequence). CDR3 protein: CASSPGQLETQYF. CDR3 sequence (DNA): TGCGCCAGCAGCCCGGGACAGCTAGAGACCCAGTACTTC.

A single count supports this clone. The V call is TRBV5-1, the J call TRBJ2-5; 7 bases match TRBD1. After removal of 0 bases from V and 4 bases from J, the junction contained 3 bases not matched to a gene. The CDR3 loop spans 14 amino acids. From germline, CDR1 is SGHRS and CDR2 YFSETQ. Written as DNA, the CDR3 is TGCGCCAGCAGCTTGGCCCCAGGGGGAGAGACCCAGTACTTC. Its protein is CASSLAPGGETQYF.

The rearrangement joins TRBV18 to TRBJ2-7, with D possibly called TRBD1 or TRBD2 (5 bases each). Trimming removed 4 bases at V and 0 bases at J, with 10 bases between. Germline CDR1 KGHSH, CDR2 LQKENI. The CDR3 loop spans 14 amino acids. The CDR3 DNA reads as TGTGCCAGCTCACTTAGGGACGACTCCTACGAGCAGTACTTC. Translated: CASSLRDDSYEQYF.

The CDR3 nucleotides read TGTGCCAGCAGCGTAGACAGCAACCCGGTAGTCGGAGAGGCTTTCTTT. This gives the protein CASSVDSNPVVGEAFF. The chain couples TRBV9 to TRBJ1-1, with D hard to call. This CDR3 is 16 amino acids long. Trimming removed 0 bases at V and 11 bases at J, with 23 bases between. Germline-derived CDR1 and CDR2 are SGDLS and YYNGEE.

The chain links TRBV5-1 to TRBJ1-5; no clear D gene. Germline CDR1 reads SGHRS; CDR2 reads YFSETQ. CDR3 size: 15 residues. Trimming shortened V by 4 bases and J by 0 bases, and 11 bases separated the two germline ends. The CDR3 DNA sequence: TGCGCCAGCAGCCCCCTTGTAGATAGCAATCAGCCCCAGCATTTT. It translates to CASSPLVDSNQPQHF. Drawing the rest from reference TRBV5-1 and TRBJ1-5, the complete variable domain is KAGVTQTPRYLIKTRGQQVTLSCSPISGHRSVSWYQQTPGQGLQFLFEYFSETQRNKGNFPGRFSGRQFSNSRSEMNVSTLELGDSALYLCASSPLVDSNQPQHFGDGTRLSIL.

CDR3 in DNA: TGTGCCTGGAGTTCCAAAGAGACCCAGTACTTC. This codes for CAWSSKETQYF. The chain employs TRBV30 and TRBJ2-5; D not resolved. The CDR3 loop spans 11 amino acids. V dropped 2 bases and J dropped 3 bases, with 4 bases sitting between them. Per germline, CDR1 GTSNPN and CDR2 SVGIG (reference sequence). Looking up the rest from reference TRBV30 and TRBJ2-5 gives the full variable domain: SQTIHQWPATLVQPVGSPLSLECTVEGTSNPNLYWYRQAAGRGLQLLFYSVGIGQISSEVPQNLSASRPQDRQFILSSKKLLLSDSGFYLCAWSSKETQYFGPGTRLLVL.

The CDR3 coding sequence is TGTGCCATCATGAGTAGCGGGGGCCGCGAGCAGTACTTC. Translated: CAIMSSGGREQYF. V and J are TRBV10-3 and TRBJ2-7; 9 bases are shared with TRBD2. Trimming cost V 7 bases and J 6 bases; bases outside gene matches: 7. The germline gives CDR1 ENHRY, CDR2 SYGVKD. The CDR3 runs to 13 residues.

CDR3 region: CARSKRTFLDTQYF. The CDR3 nucleotides read TGTGCCAGAAGCAAAAGGACTTTTTTGGATACGCAGTATTTT. The chain combines TRBV5-3 with TRBJ2-3; perhaps TRBD2 as D (5 bases). TRBV5-3 is classed as an ORF, of uncertain function. The V end lost 4 bases, the J end lost 6 bases, and 15 bases lay between the germline ends. The CDR3 is 14 amino acids.

This chain joins TRBV18 and TRBJ2-4; the match to TRBD2 covers 13 bases. The CDR3 runs to 18 residues. The V segment lost 4 bases and the J segment 5 bases; nucleotides outside the gene matches: 11. Germline V gene sequence: CDR1 KGHSH, CDR2 LQKENI. CDR3: CASSRELAGGPNENIQYF. CDR3 bases: TGTGCCAGCTCACGGGAACTAGCGGGGGGGCCAAATGAAAACATTCAGTACTTC. Full variable domain (outside the CDR3, taken from reference TRBV18 and TRBJ2-4): NAGVMQNPRHLVRRRGQEARLRCSPMKGHSHVYWYRQLPEEGLKFMVYLQKENIIDESGMPKERFSAEFPKEGPSILRIQQVVRGDSAAYFCASSRELAGGPNENIQYFGAGTRLSVL.

V usage is TRBV18 and J usage is TRBJ1-5; no reliable D call. CDR3 length: 13 residues. V shed 3 bases and J shed 5 bases, with 8 bases lying between them. Germline V gives CDR1 KGHSH, CDR2 LQKENI. The CDR3 reads CASSPGEDQPQHF. The CDR3 DNA follows: TGTGCCAGCTCACCGGGCGAAGATCAGCCCCAGCATTTT.

This clone was observed once. J is TRBJ2-1 and V is TRBV13; 9 nucleotides align to TRBD2. Germline CDR1 reads PRHDT; CDR2 reads FYEKMQ (reference sequence). The CDR3 spans 17 residues. Losses at the gene ends were 0 bases for V and 10 bases for J; bases not matched to a gene: 13. CDR3 sequence: CASSLGPWGSGRGEQFF. Here the CDR3 DNA reads TGTGCCAGCAGCTTAGGCCCATGGGGTAGCGGGAGAGGCGAGCAGTTCTTC.

The gene calls are TRBV6-5 and TRBJ1-1; D not certain. This CDR3 is built from 14 residues. Per germline, CDR1 MNHEY and CDR2 SVGAGI. Between the trimmed V and J ends, which lost 0 bases and 5 bases, there was a span of 10 bases. CDR3 amino acids: CASSYSYSGTEAFF. The CDR3 DNA reads TGTGCCAGCAGTTACTCGTACTCTGGTACTGAAGCTTTCTTT.

The chain employs TRBV4-2 and TRBJ2-7; 8 bases agree with TRBD2. This CDR3 contains 14 residues. The J segment lost 2 bases and the V segment lost 0 bases, leaving 0 bases of the junction unmatched. The germline V gene has CDR1 LGHNA and CDR2 YNFKEQ. CDR3 nucleotide sequence: TGTGCCAGCAGCCAAGACGGGGGGGCCTACGAGCAGTACTTC. As protein: CASSQDGGAYEQYF.

In DNA, the CDR3 is TGTGCCAGCTGTCGGAACACTGAAGCTTTCTTT. It yields the protein CASCRNTEAFF. The chain employs TRBV6-1 and TRBJ1-1; the D is unclear. Germline CDR1 reads MNHNS; CDR2 reads SASEGT. This CDR3 comprises 11 residues. V gave up 8 bases and J gave up 1 base, with 5 bases separating them.

The genes are TRBV6-1 and TRBJ1-6; tentative D call: TRBD1 (6 bases). The CDR3 contains 13 residues. V was clipped by 5 bases and J by 9 bases, with 11 bases between them. Germline V gene data show CDR1 as MNHNS and CDR2 as SASEGT. In DNA form, the CDR3 reads TGTGCCAGCAGTTTCACGACAGGTTCACCCCTCCACTTT. The encoded protein is CASSFTTGSPLHF.

The rearrangement uses TRBV5-1 and TRBJ2-7, with D possibly matching TRBD1 (5 bases). CDR1 and CDR2 from the germline V gene are SGHRS and YFSETQ. Trimming took off 4 bases at V and 1 base at J, with 21 bases between the two ends. This CDR3 is built from 17 residues. The CDR3 loop reads CASSVGPRLLLSYEQYF. Written as DNA, the CDR3 is TGCGCCAGCAGCGTGGGGCCGAGACTGCTTCTTTCCTACGAGCAGTACTTC.